What follows are 30 T cell receptor beta chains derived from one specimen sequenced in a study of response to subunit inactivated influenza vaccine (dated by TCRdb to about 2018). Libraries were constructed by RT-PCR. The sequencer was an Illumina HiSeq 2500. The raw public data were reprocessed by TCRdb itself: fastp quality trimming at Q25, MiXCR clonotype calling, in-frame beta chains only. Rows with one shared CDR3 protein collapse into an entry with the most common genes and DNA. The sample table holds 400,000 to 650,000 distinct CDR3 sequences, of which around 7.7% were seen once. The top ten clones comprise 10% to 15% of the sample. This specimen was PBMCs from blood, taken around 25 months after vaccination. Every receptor here comes from a man aged 50-75 years who received an inactivated influenza vaccine. Donor details come from another sample of the same person, matched by shared clones.

The chain joins TRBV4-1 to TRBJ2-2; 10 bases match TRBD2. CDR1 and CDR2 (germline): MGHRA, YSYEKL. The CDR3 is 17 residues long. V shed 0 bases and J 4 bases; nucleotides not matched to a gene: 5. CDR3 DNA sequence: TGCGCCAGCAGCCAAGATAGTCCTAGCGGGGGCACCGGGGAGCTGTTTTTT. Protein product: CASSQDSPSGGTGELFF.

This clonotype was observed many times. The V call is TRBV12-3 or TRBV12-4, the J call TRBJ2-3; the D is unclear. The CDR3 length is 11 residues. V was cut by 6 bases and J by 2 bases, with 3 bases left in between. In DNA form, the CDR3 reads TGTGCCAGCAGCCCCACAGATACGCAGTATTTT. Its protein is CASSPTDTQYF.

There are a few counts of this clonotype. V usage is TRBV18 and J usage is TRBJ1-2; D call uncertain. The CDR3 length is 14 residues. The germline gives CDR1 KGHSH, CDR2 LQKENI. V lost 0 bases and J lost 4, with 9 bases in between. The CDR3 loop is CASSPPEGSYGYTF. As DNA, the CDR3 is TGTGCCAGCTCACCACCGGAGGGTTCCTATGGCTACACCTTC.

This clonotype was detected a few times. The chain is built from TRBV28 and TRBJ2-3; 8 bases line up with TRBD1. Germline CDR1 reads MDHEN; CDR2 reads SYDVKM. With 3 bases clipped from V and 4 bases from J, the junction kept 3 bases outside the gene matches. The CDR3 consists of 14 residues. DNA of the CDR3: TGTGCCAGCAGTTTGCAGGGGGCCCCAGATACGCAGTATTTT. This gives the protein CASSLQGAPDTQYF.

This clonotype was observed at least ten times. V usage is TRBV7-2 and J usage is TRBJ1-1; D not certain. Germline assignment: CDR1 SGHTA and CDR2 FQGNSA. The CDR3 is made up of 13 amino acids. V was cut by 6 bases and J by 3 bases, with 11 bases left in between. The CDR3 nucleotides read TGTGCCAGCAGGCTACAACAAGACACTGAAGCTTTCTTT. Translated: CASRLQQDTEAFF.

J is TRBJ1-1 and V is TRBV20-1; 7 bases fit TRBD1. Germline-derived CDR1 and CDR2 are DFQATT and SNEGSKA (reference sequence). With 5 bases clipped from V and 7 bases from J, the junction kept 4 bases outside the gene matches. This CDR3 is 11 amino acids long. The CDR3 nucleotides read TGCAGTGCTCGACGGGACAGTGAAGCTTTCTTT. It translates to CSARRDSEAFF.

This chain connects TRBV5-1 to TRBJ2-3, with 9 bases fitting TRBD1. Germline values: CDR1 SGHRS, CDR2 YFSETQ. V was clipped by 0 bases and J by 2 bases; unmatched bases: 7. This CDR3 is built from 17 residues. This chain's CDR3 is CASSLARTGATTDTQYF. The CDR3 DNA is TGCGCCAGCAGCTTGGCCCGGACAGGGGCGACCACAGATACGCAGTATTTT.

J is TRBJ1-4 and V is TRBV20-1; TRBD1 might be the D (5 bases). V gave up 4 bases and J gave up 6 bases, with 9 bases separating them. Germline CDR1 DFQATT, CDR2 SNEGSKA (reference sequence). This CDR3 has 12 residues. CDR3 loop: CSANRGDEKLFF. The DNA of the CDR3 is TGCAGTGCTAATCGGGGGGATGAAAAACTGTTTTTT.

This clonotype was observed at least ten times. The CDR3 protein is CASSETGLANTGELFF. The CDR3 region has the DNA TGTGCCAGCAGTGAAACGGGACTAGCTAACACCGGGGAGCTGTTTTTT. The rearrangement uses TRBV25-1 and TRBJ2-2; 9 bases fit TRBD2. The CDR3 loop spans 16 amino acids. The junction had 3 bases not matched to a gene; V was cut back by 2 bases and J by 2 bases. Per the germline V gene, CDR1 is MGHDK and CDR2 is SYGVNS.

This clonotype was seen more than once but under ten times. The chain is built from TRBV5-5 and TRBJ1-1; D might be TRBD1 (5 bases). Trimming removed 1 base at V and 5 bases at J, with 12 bases between. Germline V CDR1 and CDR2: SGHKS, YYEKEE (reference sequence). The CDR3 is made up of 14 amino acids. The CDR3 sequence: CASSLNGGRTEAFF. The CDR3 nucleotides read TGTGCCAGCAGCTTGAATGGGGGGAGGACTGAAGCTTTCTTT.

This clonotype has just a few counts. The chain links TRBV11-2 to TRBJ2-5, with 8 bases identical to TRBD2. Losses at the gene ends were 5 bases for V and 7 bases for J; bases not matched to a gene: 6. This CDR3 has 13 amino acids. Looked up from germline, CDR1 is SGHAT and CDR2 is FQNNGV. CDR3 loop: CASSPGGAGTQYF. CDR3 in DNA: TGTGCCAGCAGCCCGGGAGGGGCAGGGACCCAGTACTTC.

This clonotype was observed a few times. The chain employs TRBV10-3 and TRBJ2-1, with TRBD1 identical over 8 bases. The V and J ends lost 10 bases and 7 bases, in that order; junction bases with no gene match: 12. Germline lookup yields CDR1 ENHRY and CDR2 SYGVKD. This CDR3 spans 14 amino acids. DNA of the CDR3: TGTGCCACCAAGATTGGACAGGGTGGTAATGAGCAGTTCTTC. Translated, it gives CATKIGQGGNEQFF.

This clonotype has ten or more counts. This chain uses TRBV7-8 with TRBJ2-1, with no clear D. CDR1 is SGHVS, CDR2 FQNEAQ, per germline. The V and J ends lost 5 bases and 9 bases respectively, with 17 bases between them. This CDR3 comprises 14 residues. CDR3 DNA sequence: TGTGCCAGCAGCCCGGCTTCAAATGGGGTTGAGCAGTTCTTC. This translates into CASSPASNGVEQFF. Filled out from reference TRBV7-8 and TRBJ2-1, the complete variable domain reads GAGVSQSPRYKVAKRGQDVALRCDPISGHVSLFWYQQALGQGPEFLTYFQNEAQLDKSGLPSDRFFAERPEGSVSTLKIQRTQQEDSAVYLCASSPASNGVEQFFGPGTRLTVL.

The chain links TRBV20-1 to TRBJ2-1; 9 nucleotides line up with TRBD2. CDR1 DFQATT and CDR2 SNEGSKA come from the germline V gene (reference sequence). J gave up 4 bases and V 6 bases, and 13 bases lay outside the gene matches. The CDR3 has 16 amino acids. The CDR3 loop is CSATQPGLAYYNEQFF. CDR3 DNA: TGCAGTGCCACGCAACCGGGACTAGCATATTACAATGAGCAGTTCTTC.

This clonotype has only a few counts. The chain combines TRBV5-1 with TRBJ1-1, with D tentatively TRBD1 (5 bases). Per germline, CDR1 SGHRS and CDR2 YFSETQ. The germline V and J ends were trimmed by 4 bases and 5 bases, with 15 bases remaining between them. The CDR3 has 14 residues. The CDR3 DNA is TGCGCCAGCAGCCTCGGGACGGTGGGAACTGAAGCTTTCTTT. This gives the protein CASSLGTVGTEAFF. The complete variable domain, with remaining parts taken from reference TRBV5-1 and TRBJ1-1, reads KAGVTQTPRYLIKTRGQQVTLSCSPISGHRSVSWYQQTPGQGLQFLFEYFSETQRNKGNFPGRFSGRQFSNSRSEMNVSTLELGDSALYLCASSLGTVGTEAFFGQGTRLTVV.

V is TRBV7-9 and J is TRBJ2-5; the D gene could be TRBD1 or TRBD2 (6 bases each). Deletions cut 3 bases from V and 5 bases from J, with 13 bases between. CDR1 SEHNR and CDR2 FQNEAQ come from the germline V gene (reference sequence). The CDR3 sequence is 14 residues long. The CDR3 coding sequence is TGTGCCAGCAGCTTTCAGGGGAGGTGGGAGACCCAGTACTTC. This gives the protein CASSFQGRWETQYF.

This clonotype appeared many times. The chain joins TRBV20-1 to TRBJ1-6, with TRBD1 identical over 7 bases. The junction had 8 bases not matched to a gene; V was cut back by 0 bases and J by 6 bases. Germline values: CDR1 DFQATT, CDR2 SNEGSKA (reference sequence). This CDR3 region has 16 residues. The CDR3 sequence: CSAREPNRDSNSPLHF. The CDR3 region has the DNA TGCAGTGCTAGAGAACCAAACCGGGACAGTAATTCACCCCTCCACTTT.

This clonotype was counted between two and nine times. The chain employs TRBV7-9 and TRBJ2-2; D possibly matches TRBD1 or TRBD2 (6 bases each). From germline, CDR1 is SEHNR and CDR2 FQNEAQ (reference sequence). The CDR3 runs to 14 residues. Trimming took 5 bases from V and 4 from J, leaving 11 bases between them. The CDR3 sequence: CASSRGESTGELFF. CDR3 in DNA: TGTGCCAGCAGCAGGGGGGAAAGCACCGGGGAGCTGTTTTTT.

CDR3 in DNA: TGCAGCGTGGCCCCCGGGGGGATGAACATTCAGTACTTC. Translating it yields CSVAPGGMNIQYF. V usage is TRBV29-1 and J usage is TRBJ2-4; 7 bases match TRBD2. Germline CDR1 SQVTM, CDR2 ANQGSEA. This CDR3 comprises 13 residues. J gave up 7 bases and V 6 bases, and 9 bases lay outside the gene matches.

This clonotype was counted a few times. V gene TRBV7-2 combines with J gene TRBJ2-5; D might be TRBD2 (5 bases). Germline CDR1 reads SGHTA; CDR2 reads FQGNSA. This CDR3 comprises 14 residues. V was pared by 5 bases and J by 4 bases, with 14 bases between. The CDR3 region has the DNA TGTGCCAGCAGCAAACAATCTGCGGGAGAGACCCAGTACTTC. It translates to CASSKQSAGETQYF.

This clonotype was observed a few times. The chain employs TRBV28 and TRBJ1-2, with 7 bases identical to TRBD1. Germline lookup yields CDR1 MDHEN and CDR2 SYDVKM. Germline trimming cut 6 bases from V and 4 bases from J; bases unmatched to any gene: 8. This CDR3 is built from 14 residues. CDR3 sequence: CASRNQDRSYGYTF. The DNA for the CDR3 is TGTGCCAGCAGGAACCAGGACAGGTCCTATGGCTACACCTTC.

This clonotype was recorded a few times. The J gene is TRBJ1-2, the V gene TRBV7-2; the match to TRBD1 covers 8 bases. V trimming: 4 bases; J trimming: 4 bases; junction bases outside the gene matches: 5. The CDR3 totals 14 residues. Germline lookup yields CDR1 SGHTA and CDR2 FQGNSA. The CDR3 reads CASSYSRGLYGYTF. CDR3 in DNA: TGTGCCAGCAGCTATTCCAGGGGGCTCTATGGCTACACCTTC.

The sample holds a few counts of this clonotype. This chain joins TRBV3-1 and TRBJ2-7; weak D call: TRBD1 (5 bases). The CDR3 runs 14 residues. CDR1 LGHDT and CDR2 YNNKEL come from the germline V gene (reference sequence). Trimming pared 1 base from V and 0 bases from J, leaving 7 bases between. CDR3 sequence: CASSQGTLSYEQYF. The CDR3 region has the DNA TGTGCCAGCAGCCAAGGGACACTCTCCTACGAGCAGTACTTC.

Concerning this clonotype: A junction end diverges from the germline sequence, so it may reflect a read error. The V gene is TRBV18, the J gene TRBJ2-5; D is undetermined. Germline-derived CDR1 and CDR2 are KGHSH and LQKENI. This CDR3 is 14 amino acids long. CDR3 protein: CASSPPMVQETQYF. In DNA, the CDR3 is TGTGCCAGCTCACCACCGATGGTTCAAGAAACCCAGTACTTC.

A few counts support this clonotype. The chain uses TRBV9 and TRBJ2-3, with D tentatively TRBD1 (6 bases). The V and J ends lost 3 bases and 7 bases respectively, with 15 bases between them. The CDR3 runs 14 residues. Looked up from germline, CDR1 is SGDLS and CDR2 is YYNGEE. The CDR3 DNA follows: TGTGCCAGCAGCGCCACGAGGGGGACGAATACGCAGTATTTT. This gives the protein CASSATRGTNTQYF.

In its sample, this clonotype was seen a few times. V is TRBV7-9 and J is TRBJ2-5, with 7 bases lining up with TRBD2. Germline values: CDR1 SEHNR, CDR2 FQNEAQ (reference sequence). The CDR3 is 16 residues long. After removal of 1 base from V and 1 base from J, the junction contained 6 bases not matched to a gene. In nucleotides, the CDR3 is TGTGCCAGCAGCTTAGGACGGTCTAGCGGCCAAGAGACCCAGTACTTC. Encoded protein: CASSLGRSSGQETQYF.

This clonotype was counted a few times. A much larger clonotype is one base distant, so this may be a read error. This chain links TRBV3-1 with TRBJ1-6; 9 bases match TRBD1. Germline values: CDR1 LGHDT, CDR2 YNNKEL (reference sequence). CDR3 size: 16 residues. CDR3 loop: CACSQVGQGGYSPLHF. DNA of the CDR3: TGTGCCTGCAGCCAAGTGGGACAGGGTGGGTATTCACCCCTCCACTTT.

The table lists this clonotype with a count of one. This clone may be a read error of a much larger clone one base away. The chain is built from TRBV6-2 or TRBV6-3 and TRBJ2-3; D is possibly TRBD1 (5 bases). Near its end, the DNA agrees better with TRBJ1-5, so the J call may be wrong. The CDR3 is 17 residues long. Germline assignment: CDR1 MNHEY and CDR2 SVGEGT. CDR3 coding DNA: TGTGCCAGCAGTTACGGCGGGACTAGCGGCAACACAGATACGCAGCATTTT. Translating it yields CASSYGGTSGNTDTQHF.

This clonotype was recorded many times. V gene TRBV7-2 combines with J gene TRBJ2-3; D perhaps matches TRBD2 (7 bases). The CDR3 extends over 15 amino acids. CDR1 is SGHTA and CDR2 is FQGNSA in the germline V gene. Trimming left V 2 bases short and J 4 bases short, with 13 bases between. CDR3 in amino acids: CASSLPSGTSDTQYF. CDR3 bases: TGTGCCAGCAGCTTACCCAGCGGGACATCAGATACGCAGTATTTT.

The chain joins TRBV4-3 to TRBJ2-5; D is unresolved. V was shortened by 0 bases and J by 5 bases, with 13 bases between the two germline ends. This CDR3 is 15 amino acids long. Looked up from germline, CDR1 is LGHNA and CDR2 is YSLEER. This chain's CDR3 is CASSQDTRVGETQYF. The DNA for the CDR3 is TGCGCCAGCAGCCAAGATACCCGGGTGGGGGAGACCCAGTACTTC.